The rows below give T cell receptor beta chains drawn from one sample of a study of blood T cells in healthy people across ages. TCRdb ran MiXCR on the 5' RACE reads and lists one entry per CDR3 protein. This sample yields around 710,000 distinct CDR3 sequences, of which 40% to 45% are seen a single time; 20% to 25% belongs to the top ten. The specimen was blood. These receptors all stem from a woman aged 55-70 years in good health. Both conserved end residues are part of each CDR3. The D gene is left open where the match is weak. Clone size is not always given. Where it is, it says once, few, many or a class for expanded clones.

len | j_gene | v_gene | abundance | d_gene | CDR3aa | CDR3nt
15 | TRBJ2-3 | TRBV7-2 | - | - | CASSSFEPSTDTQYF | TGTGCCAGCAGCTCATTTGAACCAAGCACAGATACGCAGTATTTT
16 | TRBJ2-1 | TRBV7-9 | - | - | CASSPPRARGYNEQFF | TGTGCCAGCAGCCCCCCAAGGGCGCGAGGGTACAATGAGCAGTTCTTC
17 | TRBJ2-1 | TRBV9 | - | TRBD2 | CASSPTIAGVAESEQFF | TGTGCCAGCAGCCCTACTATAGCGGGAGTGGCAGAAAGTGAGCAGTTCTTC
16 | TRBJ1-5 | TRBV6-2/TRBV6-3 | few | - | CASTHGGIPANQPQHF | TGTGCCAGCACCCACGGGGGAATACCTGCTAATCAGCCCCAGCATTTT
14 | TRBJ1-5 | TRBV4-2 | once | - | CASSRLTGDQPQHF | TGTGCCAGCAGCCGCCTGACTGGCGATCAGCCCCAGCATTTT
15 | TRBJ2-4 | TRBV12-3/TRBV12-4 | few | - | CASSYRGLAKNIQYF | TGTGCCAGCAGTTATCGGGGGCTAGCCAAAAACATTCAGTACTTC
14 | TRBJ2-7 | TRBV25-1 | - | - | CASSDRRGPYEQYF | TGTGCCAGCAGTGATAGGCGGGGGCCCTACGAGCAGTACTTC
12 | TRBJ2-7 | TRBV3-1 | few | - | CASSYLSYEQYF | TGTGCCAGCAGCTATTTAAGCTACGAGCAGTACTTC
17 | TRBJ2-1 | TRBV5-1 | few | - | CASSLPRAGSSYNEQFF | TGCGCCAGCAGCTTGCCCCGAGCGGGTAGCTCCTACAATGAGCAGTTCTTC
12 | TRBJ1-2 | TRBV28 | - | - | CASIDLNYGYTF | TGTGCCAGCATCGACCTCAACTATGGCTACACCTTC
16 | TRBJ2-1 | TRBV28 | - | TRBD1 | CASSPGQTRSYNEQFF | TGTGCCAGCAGTCCGGGACAGACTCGCTCCTACAATGAGCAGTTCTTC
15 | TRBJ2-7 | TRBV5-1 | few | - | CASSLDSGTSYEQYF | TGCGCCAGCAGCTTGGATAGCGGAACTTCCTACGAGCAGTACTTC
14 | TRBJ2-5 | TRBV20-1 | - | TRBD2 | CSARGGTSIETQYF | TGCAGTGCTAGAGGCGGGACTAGCATCGAGACCCAGTACTTC
15 | TRBJ1-1 | TRBV20-1 | many | - | CSAREGHRMNTEAFF | TGCAGTGCTAGAGAAGGACACCGAATGAACACTGAAGCTTTCTTT
15 | TRBJ1-2 | TRBV6-2/TRBV6-3 | - | TRBD1 | CASSAVGQGAAGYTF | TGTGCCAGCAGCGCTGTGGGACAGGGGGCTGCTGGCTACACCTTC
13 | TRBJ2-3 | TRBV4-2 | many | TRBD2 | CASSQAGGDTQYF | TGTGCCAGCAGCCAAGCGGGGGGAGATACGCAGTATTTT
13 | TRBJ2-7 | TRBV29-1 | - | - | CSVGRQENYEQYF | TGCAGCGTGGGGAGACAGGAAAACTACGAGCAGTACTTC
15 | TRBJ2-3 | TRBV6-6 | - | TRBD2 | CASSRLAIGTDTQYF | TGTGCCAGCAGTCGACTAGCGATCGGCACAGATACGCAGTATTTT
15 | TRBJ2-7 | TRBV10-3 | - | - | CAISEPDIAGDEQYF | TGTGCCATCAGTGAGCCGGATATAGCCGGGGACGAGCAGTACTTC
14 | TRBJ1-4 | TRBV12-3/TRBV12-4 | - | TRBD1 | CASSGGFVKEKLFF | TGTGCCAGCTCAGGGGGCTTTGTTAAGGAAAAACTGTTTTTT
15 | TRBJ2-7 | TRBV6-2/TRBV6-3 | few | - | CASSYRLASIHEQYF | TGTGCCAGCAGTTACAGGCTAGCTTCTATCCACGAGCAGTACTTC
14 | TRBJ1-1 | TRBV29-1 | - | TRBD1 | CSVRTGGMNTEAFF | TGCAGCGTCAGGACAGGGGGGATGAACACTGAAGCTTTCTTT
17 | TRBJ2-3 | TRBV5-5 | - | - | CASSQLKGQGSTDTQYF | TGTGCCAGCAGCCAACTTAAGGGGCAGGGTAGCACAGATACGCAGTATTTT
13 | TRBJ2-7 | TRBV29-1 | - | TRBD1 | CSVGAGQGYEQYF | TGCAGCGTGGGCGCGGGACAGGGCTACGAGCAGTACTTC
14 | TRBJ2-5 | TRBV10-3 | few | - | CAISPFGYQEAQYF | TGTGCCATCAGCCCTTTTGGGTATCAAGAGGCCCAGTACTTC
14 | TRBJ2-1 | TRBV6-2/TRBV6-3 | - | - | CASRLPGQHNEQFF | TGTGCCAGCAGATTACCGGGACAACACAATGAGCAGTTCTTC
16 | TRBJ2-2 | TRBV20-1 | - | - | CSARPPGLVLAGELFF | TGCAGTGCTAGGCCCCCGGGACTCGTATTAGCCGGGGAGCTGTTTTTT
14 | TRBJ1-2 | TRBV7-9 | once | TRBD1 | CASSSGGHSYGYTF | TGTGCCAGCAGCTCAGGGGGACACTCCTATGGCTACACCTTC
13 | TRBJ2-7 | TRBV30 | - | - | CAWARDGNYEQYF | TGTGCCTGGGCCCGGGACGGGAACTACGAGCAGTACTTC
16 | TRBJ2-7 | TRBV10-3 | few | - | CAISEAEDRGLYEQYF | TGTGCCATCAGTGAGGCAGAAGATAGAGGGCTCTACGAGCAGTACTTC
16 | TRBJ1-2 | TRBV29-1 | many | - | CSVEDSFSGTNYGYTF | TGCAGCGTTGAAGACAGCTTTTCGGGAACTAACTATGGCTACACCTTC
15 | TRBJ2-4 | TRBV6-2/TRBV6-3 | few | - | CASSIPGIAKNIQYF | TGTGCCAGCAGCATCCCGGGAATAGCCAAAAACATTCAGTACTTC
15 | TRBJ2-7 | TRBV28 | - | TRBD1 | CASEGVGDRGYEQYF | TGTGCCAGCGAGGGCGTGGGGGACAGGGGTTACGAGCAGTACTTC
14 | TRBJ2-7 | TRBV18 | - | TRBD2 | CASSPGGVTNEQYF | TGTGCCAGCTCACCGGGAGGGGTAACGAACGAGCAGTACTTC
14 | TRBJ2-3 | TRBV3-1 | few | TRBD2 | CASSEGLVTDTQYF | TGTGCCAGCAGCGAGGGACTAGTAACCGATACGCAGTATTTT
12 | TRBJ2-7 | TRBV29-1 | many | - | CSVEDGADEQYF | TGCAGCGTTGAAGATGGGGCGGACGAGCAGTACTTC
13 | TRBJ2-1 | TRBV3-1 | - | - | CASSQEEGARQFF | TGTGCCAGCAGCCAAGAGGAGGGGGCGAGGCAGTTCTTC
14 | TRBJ2-1 | TRBV28 | - | - | CASSGPPLYNEQFF | TGTGCCAGCTCGGGGCCGCCACTCTACAATGAGCAGTTCTTC
14 | TRBJ1-4 | TRBV20-1 | - | - | CSADVGGDSEKLFF | TGCAGTGCTGACGTCGGGGGCGATAGTGAAAAACTGTTTTTT
11 | TRBJ2-1 | TRBV20-1 | - | - | CSAPFGDEQFF | TGCAGTGCTCCCTTCGGCGATGAGCAGTTCTTC
16 | TRBJ2-1 | TRBV24-1 | few | - | CATSDLDGNSYNEQFF | TGTGCCACCAGTGATTTGGATGGGAATTCCTACAATGAGCAGTTCTTC
15 | TRBJ1-2 | TRBV7-2 | - | - | CASSFTTTENYGYTF | TGTGCCAGCAGCTTCACGACGACGGAGAACTATGGCTACACCTTC
14 | TRBJ2-5 | TRBV11-2 | few | TRBD2 | CASSKEGTRQTQYF | TGTGCCAGCAGCAAAGAGGGGACTAGACAGACCCAGTACTTC
12 | TRBJ1-5 | TRBV28 | - | - | CASSRGLRPQHF | TGTGCCAGCAGCCGCGGGCTTCGGCCCCAGCATTTT